This TCR beta chain emerged from a study of radiotherapy plus CTLA-4 blockade in lung cancer. Study as a whole: Objective responses arose in roughly 18% of patients, and under 40% experienced disease control.

Broader study findings: TCR clones of tumor origin grew in blood after radiotherapy plus ipilimumab.

V was clipped by 5 bases and J by 7 bases; unmatched bases: 13. Germline V lookup: CDR1 SGHTA, CDR2 FQGNSA. The CDR3 covers 17 residues. Data came from immunoSEQ multiplex PCR; TCRdb stores just in-frame clones and leaves some out. This sample yields over 50,000 clones, of which approximately 79% are seen a single time; around a sixth belongs to the top ten. This clone was seen more than once but under ten times. Its antigen is not known. The receptor's source is a human donor with non-small cell lung cancer who had a complete response to radiotherapy plus ipilimumab. The specimen comprised peripheral blood, sampled from a patient treated with radiotherapy plus ipilimumab. The chain is built from TRBV7-2 and TRBJ1-6; 8 bases map to TRBD1. The CDR3 sequence is CASSRWTGIVGNSPLHF. CDR3 DNA sequence: TGTGCCAGCAGCCGCTGGACAGGGATAGTGGGGAATTCACCCCTCCACTTT.